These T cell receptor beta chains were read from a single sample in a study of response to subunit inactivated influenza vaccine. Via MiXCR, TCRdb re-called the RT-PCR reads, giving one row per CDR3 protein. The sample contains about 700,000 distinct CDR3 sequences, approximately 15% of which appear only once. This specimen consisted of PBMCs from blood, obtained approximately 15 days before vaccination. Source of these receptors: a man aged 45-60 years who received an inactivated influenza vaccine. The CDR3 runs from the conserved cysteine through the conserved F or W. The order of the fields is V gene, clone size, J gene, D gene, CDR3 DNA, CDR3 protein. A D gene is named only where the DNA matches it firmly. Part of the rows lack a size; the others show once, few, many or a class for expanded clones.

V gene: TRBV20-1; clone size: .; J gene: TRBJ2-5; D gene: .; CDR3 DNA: TGCAGTGCGGTACCGGGACATCGCCCCCAAGAGACCCAGTACTTC; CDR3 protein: CSAVPGHRPQETQYF
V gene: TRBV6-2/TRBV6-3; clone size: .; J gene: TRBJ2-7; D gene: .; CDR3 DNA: TGTGCCAGTACCTACGCAGTTTCCTACGAGCAGTACTTC; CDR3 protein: CASTYAVSYEQYF
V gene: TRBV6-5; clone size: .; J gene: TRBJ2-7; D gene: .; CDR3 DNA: TGTGCCAGCAGTTACTCAGGGAACGACGAGCAGTACTTC; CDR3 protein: CASSYSGNDEQYF
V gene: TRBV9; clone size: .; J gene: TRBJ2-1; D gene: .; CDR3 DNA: TGTGCCAGCAGCGTAGCAGGGACCCAGTACAATGAGCAGTGCTTC; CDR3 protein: CASSVAGTQYNEQCF
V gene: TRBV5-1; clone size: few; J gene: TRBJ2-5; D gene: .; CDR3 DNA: TGCGCCAGCAGCTCTGAGGGAAGAACCCAGTACTTC; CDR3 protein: CASSSEGRTQYF
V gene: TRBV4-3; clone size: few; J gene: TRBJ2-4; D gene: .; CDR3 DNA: TGCGCCAGCAGCCAAGGAGCGTCGGGGGCTAGCAAAAACATTCAGTACTTC; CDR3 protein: CASSQGASGASKNIQYF
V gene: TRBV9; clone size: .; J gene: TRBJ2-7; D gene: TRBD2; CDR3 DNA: TGTGCCAGCAGCGTGGGGGCTAGCGGGTTCGACGAGCAGTACTTC; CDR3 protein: CASSVGASGFDEQYF
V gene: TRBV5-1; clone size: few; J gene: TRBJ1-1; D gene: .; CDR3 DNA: TGCGCCAGCAGCTGGGGAGGGGAGGGCACTGAAGCTTTCTTT; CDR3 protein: CASSWGGEGTEAFF
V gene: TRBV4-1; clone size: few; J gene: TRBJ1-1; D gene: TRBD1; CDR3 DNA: TGCGCCAGCAGCCCCCCCTGGACAGGGAGGAACACTGAAGCTTTCTTT; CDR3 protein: CASSPPWTGRNTEAFF
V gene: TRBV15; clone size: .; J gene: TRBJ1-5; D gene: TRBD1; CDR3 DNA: TGTGCCACCAGCAGGGAGGACAGGGGGCTCAATCAGCCCCAGCATTTT; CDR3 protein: CATSREDRGLNQPQHF
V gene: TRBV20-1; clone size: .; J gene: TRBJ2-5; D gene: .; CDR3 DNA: TGCAGTGCTACCAGGGAACGGGAGACCCAGTACTTC; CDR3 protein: CSATRERETQYF
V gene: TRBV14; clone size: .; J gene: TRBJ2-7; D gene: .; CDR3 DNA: TGTGCCAGCAGCCAAGCCGCCGGACGATACGAGCAGTACTTC; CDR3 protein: CASSQAAGRYEQYF
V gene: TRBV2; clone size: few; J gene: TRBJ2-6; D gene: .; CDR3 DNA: TGTGCCAGCAGTGGGGTAGGTGGGGCCAACGTCCTGACTTTC; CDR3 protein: CASSGVGGANVLTF
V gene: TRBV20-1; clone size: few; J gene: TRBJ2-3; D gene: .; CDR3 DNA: TGCAGTGCTAGCGGGAGAGTCGCCCATAGCACAGATACGCAGTATTTT; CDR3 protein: CSASGRVAHSTDTQYF
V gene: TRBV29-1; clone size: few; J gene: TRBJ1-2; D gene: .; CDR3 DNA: TGCAGCGTTGAAGATAGCTCACTCGGGGGCTACACCTTC; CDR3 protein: CSVEDSSLGGYTF
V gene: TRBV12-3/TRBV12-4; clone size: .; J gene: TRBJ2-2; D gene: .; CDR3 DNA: TGTGCCTTCTGTTTAGTCTTAGTTTGGTCCGGCCCGAACACCGGGGAGCTGTTTTTT; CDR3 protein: CAFCLVLVWSGPNTGELFF
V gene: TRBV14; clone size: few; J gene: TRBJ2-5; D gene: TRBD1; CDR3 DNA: TGTGCCAGCAGCCAAGACCTTGACAGGGATCATGAAGAGACCCAGTACTTC; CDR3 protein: CASSQDLDRDHEETQYF
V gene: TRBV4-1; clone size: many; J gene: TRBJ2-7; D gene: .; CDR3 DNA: TGCGCCAGCAGCCAAGATTGGGGGACCTACGAGCAGTACTTC; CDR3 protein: CASSQDWGTYEQYF
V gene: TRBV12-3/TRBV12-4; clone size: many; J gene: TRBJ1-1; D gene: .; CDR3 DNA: TGTGCCAGCAGTTTAAGTCGGGTGACTGAAGCTTTCTTT; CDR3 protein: CASSLSRVTEAFF
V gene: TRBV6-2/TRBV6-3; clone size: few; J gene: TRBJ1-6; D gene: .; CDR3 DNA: TGTGCCAGCAGTTCCCGGGAACTCTCCTATAATTCACCCCTCCACTTT; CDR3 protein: CASSSRELSYNSPLHF
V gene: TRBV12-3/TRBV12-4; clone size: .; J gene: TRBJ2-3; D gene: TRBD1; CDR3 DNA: TGTGCCAGCACTCGGACAGGGACTAGCACAGATACGCAGTATTTT; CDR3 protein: CASTRTGTSTDTQYF
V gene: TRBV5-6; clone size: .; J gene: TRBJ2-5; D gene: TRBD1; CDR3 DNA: TGTGCCAGCAGCACCTATGACAGGGGGGAGACCCAGTACTTC; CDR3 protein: CASSTYDRGETQYF
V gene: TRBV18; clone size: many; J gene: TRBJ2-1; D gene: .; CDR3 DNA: TGTGCCAGCTCACCACCGAGTTACAATGAGCAGTTCTTC; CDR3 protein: CASSPPSYNEQFF
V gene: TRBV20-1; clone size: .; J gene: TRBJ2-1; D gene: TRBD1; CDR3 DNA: TGCAGTGCTAGGAACAGGGGCCACAATGAGCAGTTCTTC; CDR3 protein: CSARNRGHNEQFF
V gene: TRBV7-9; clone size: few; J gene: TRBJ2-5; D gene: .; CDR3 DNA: TGTGCCAGCAGCCCCCAGGGTCTAAAGACCCAGTACTTC; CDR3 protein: CASSPQGLKTQYF
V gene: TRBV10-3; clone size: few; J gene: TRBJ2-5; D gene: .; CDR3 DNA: TGTGCCATCAGTGAGACACAGGGTGGGGAGACCCAGTACTTC; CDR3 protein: CAISETQGGETQYF
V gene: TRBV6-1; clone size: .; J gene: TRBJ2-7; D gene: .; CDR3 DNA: TGTGCCAGCAGTCCTTGGACGTACGAGCAGTACTTC; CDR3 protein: CASSPWTYEQYF
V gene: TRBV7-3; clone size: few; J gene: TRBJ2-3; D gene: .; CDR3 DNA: TGTGCCAGCAGCGGGTCGGGCGGTAGCACAGATACGCAGTATTTT; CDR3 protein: CASSGSGGSTDTQYF
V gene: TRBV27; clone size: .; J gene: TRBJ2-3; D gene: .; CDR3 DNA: TGTGCCAGCGGTCGGGGGATTACAGATACGCAGTATTTT; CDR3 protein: CASGRGITDTQYF
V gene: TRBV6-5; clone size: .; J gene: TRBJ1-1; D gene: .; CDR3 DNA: TGTGCCAGCAGCTTAACAGAGGCGAACACTGAAGCTTTCTTT; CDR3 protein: CASSLTEANTEAFF
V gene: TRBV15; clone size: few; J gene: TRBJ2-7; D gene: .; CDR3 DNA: TGTGCCACCAGCAGAGGTGGCAAGAGCTCCTACGAGCAGTACTTC; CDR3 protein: CATSRGGKSSYEQYF
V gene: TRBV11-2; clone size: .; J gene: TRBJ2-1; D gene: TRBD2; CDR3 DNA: TGTGCCAGCAGCCCCCAACGGGGGGGCGAGCAGTTCTTC; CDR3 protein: CASSPQRGGEQFF
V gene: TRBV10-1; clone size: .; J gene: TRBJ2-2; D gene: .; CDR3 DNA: TGCGCCAGCGGAGGGCATGACACCGGGGAGCTGTTTTTT; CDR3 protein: CASGGHDTGELFF
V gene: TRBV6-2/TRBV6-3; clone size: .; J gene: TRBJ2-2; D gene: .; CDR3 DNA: TGTGCCAGCAGTGGTCGGCAGCTAAACACCGGGGAGCTGTTTTTT; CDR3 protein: CASSGRQLNTGELFF
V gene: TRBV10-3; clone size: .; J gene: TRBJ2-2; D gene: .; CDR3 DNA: TGTGCCACCCAGGGGGGCCCGAACACCGGGGAGCTGTTTTTT; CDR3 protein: CATQGGPNTGELFF
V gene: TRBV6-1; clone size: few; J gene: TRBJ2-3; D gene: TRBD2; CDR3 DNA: TGTGCCAGCAGTCGGACTAGCGGGAGGTTGGATACGCAGTATTTT; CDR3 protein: CASSRTSGRLDTQYF
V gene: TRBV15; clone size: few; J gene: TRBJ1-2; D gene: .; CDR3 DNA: TGTGCCACCAGCAGAGATCAGGGTTACTATGGCTACACCTTC; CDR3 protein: CATSRDQGYYGYTF
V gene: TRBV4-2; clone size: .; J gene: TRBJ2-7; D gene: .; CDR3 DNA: TGTGCCAGCAGCCAAGAGACCATGCGGGGCGAGCAGTACTTC; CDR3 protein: CASSQETMRGEQYF
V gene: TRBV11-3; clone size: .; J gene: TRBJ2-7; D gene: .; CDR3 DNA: TGTGCCAGCAGCTTAGAATTTGGCAGGAGCTACGAGCAGTACTTC; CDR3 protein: CASSLEFGRSYEQYF
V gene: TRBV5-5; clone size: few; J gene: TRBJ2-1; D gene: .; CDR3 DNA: TGTGCCAGCAGCTTGCATCAGGGCGGGCAGTTCTTC; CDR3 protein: CASSLHQGGQFF
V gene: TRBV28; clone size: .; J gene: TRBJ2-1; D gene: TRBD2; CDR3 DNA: TGTGCCAGCAGTTCCGGGACTAGCGGGAGGGCGCAGTTCTTC; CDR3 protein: CASSSGTSGRAQFF
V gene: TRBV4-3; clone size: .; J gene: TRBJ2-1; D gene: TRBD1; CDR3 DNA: TGCGCCAGCAGCCAAGTTATCGGGACAGGGCCCAATGAGCAGTTCTTC; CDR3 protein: CASSQVIGTGPNEQFF
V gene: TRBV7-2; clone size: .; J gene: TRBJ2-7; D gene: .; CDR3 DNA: TGTGCCAGCAGCTTAGCGTTAACCCACGAGCAGTACTTC; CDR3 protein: CASSLALTHEQYF
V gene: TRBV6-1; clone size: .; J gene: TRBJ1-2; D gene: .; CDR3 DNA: TGTGCCAGCAGTCAAACCCTAACAGGGAGCTATGGCTACACCTTC; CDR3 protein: CASSQTLTGSYGYTF
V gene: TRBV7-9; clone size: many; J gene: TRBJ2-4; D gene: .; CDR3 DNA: TGTGCCAGCAGCTTAGTTTATTTGACAGGCCCCTTTCAGTACTTC; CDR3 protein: CASSLVYLTGPFQYF
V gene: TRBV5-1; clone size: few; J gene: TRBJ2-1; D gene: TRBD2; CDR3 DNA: TGCGCCAGCAGCCCTAGCGGGACCCACAATGAGCAGTTCTTC; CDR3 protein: CASSPSGTHNEQFF
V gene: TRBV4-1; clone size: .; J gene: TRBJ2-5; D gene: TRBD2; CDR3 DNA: TGCGCCAGCAGCCCCACTAGCGGGCTTCAAGAGACCCAGTACTTC; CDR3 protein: CASSPTSGLQETQYF
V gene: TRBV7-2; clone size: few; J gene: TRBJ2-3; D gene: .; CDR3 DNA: TGTGCCAGCAGCCGAACCAACTTTCGCACAGATACGCAGTATTTT; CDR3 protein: CASSRTNFRTDTQYF